This passage covers 5 T cell receptor beta chains from one sample sequenced in a study of blood T cell repertoires in COVID-19. The assay was immunoSEQ multiplex PCR, and TCRdb's table has in-frame clones only and misses some. The sample consists of roughly 180,000 clones, approximately 84% of them appearing once. The sequencing input was peripheral blood. Receptor source: a man aged 35-49 years who had recovered from COVID-19.

The V gene is TRBV20-1, the J gene TRBJ1-3; D ambiguous. Trimming left V 3 bases short and J 8 bases short, with 5 bases between. CDR1 is DFQATT and CDR2 is SNEGSKA in the germline V gene (reference sequence). The CDR3 totals 10 residues. The CDR3 coding sequence is TGCAGTGCTAGTTTAGACACCATATATTTT. As protein: CSASLDTIYF.

V is TRBV6-5 and J is TRBJ1-4, with 8 bases identical to TRBD1. Germline CDR1 and CDR2: MNHEY and SVGAGI. The V gene end was trimmed by 5 bases and the J gene end by 4 bases; junction bases not matched to a gene: 6. There are 15 residues in the CDR3. CDR3 bases: TGTGCCAGCAGTCCGACACAGGGGGTTAATGAAAAACTGTTTTTT. Its protein product is CASSPTQGVNEKLFF.

V and J are TRBV5-1 and TRBJ2-3; D might be TRBD2 (6 bases). The germline V gene encodes CDR1 SGHRS and CDR2 YFSETQ. The CDR3 totals 14 residues. V was pared by 5 bases and J by 2 bases, with 12 bases between. CDR3 loop: CASRREATTDTQYF. The CDR3 region has the DNA TGCGCCAGCAGGAGGGAGGCTACCACAGATACGCAGTATTTT. The variable domain in full, with the rest retrieved from reference TRBV5-1 and TRBJ2-3, is KAGVTQTPRYLIKTRGQQVTLSCSPISGHRSVSWYQQTPGQGLQFLFEYFSETQRNKGNFPGRFSGRQFSNSRSEMNVSTLELGDSALYLCASRREATTDTQYFGPGTRLTVL.

The genes are TRBV27 and TRBJ2-3, with D possibly TRBD2 on 6 matching bases. The CDR3 spans 15 residues. The ends were cut back, 5 bases at V and 2 bases at J, with 14 bases in the middle. Per the germline V gene, CDR1 is MNHEY and CDR2 is SMNVEV (reference sequence). As DNA, the CDR3 is TGTGCCAGCAGTCCCCGGAGGGGATACACAGATACGCAGTATTTT. Amino acid sequence: CASSPRRGYTDTQYF.

This clone has just a few counts. V and J are TRBV10-3 and TRBJ2-7; TRBD1 aligns across 9 bases. The ends lost 4 bases at V and 2 bases at J; junction bases unmatched: 6. The germline V gene has CDR1 ENHRY and CDR2 SYGVKD. CDR3 size: 15 residues. The CDR3: CAISGDRAETYEQYF. For the CDR3, the DNA is TGTGCCATCAGTGGGGACAGGGCCGAGACCTACGAGCAGTACTTC.